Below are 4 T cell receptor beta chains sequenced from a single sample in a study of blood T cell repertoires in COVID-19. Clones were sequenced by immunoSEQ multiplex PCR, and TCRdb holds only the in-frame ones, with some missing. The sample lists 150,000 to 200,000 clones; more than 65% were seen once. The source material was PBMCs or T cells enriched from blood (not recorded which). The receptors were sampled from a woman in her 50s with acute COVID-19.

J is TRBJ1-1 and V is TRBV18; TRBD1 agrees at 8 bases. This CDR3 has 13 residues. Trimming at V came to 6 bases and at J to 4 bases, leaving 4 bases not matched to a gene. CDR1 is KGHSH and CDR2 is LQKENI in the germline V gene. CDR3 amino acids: CASSRTGGTEAFF. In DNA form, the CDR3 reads TGTGCCAGCTCCCGAACAGGGGGCACTGAAGCTTTCTTT.

The CDR3 nucleotides read TGTGCCAGCAGCTTAGCCAGGGGTGGGGAGGCTTTCTTT. Encoded protein: CASSLARGGEAFF. This chain connects TRBV7-6 to TRBJ1-1, with a tentative D call TRBD1 (6 bases). From germline, CDR1 is SGHVS and CDR2 FNYEAQ. V lost 0 bases and J lost 11, with 13 bases in between. The CDR3 consists of 13 residues.

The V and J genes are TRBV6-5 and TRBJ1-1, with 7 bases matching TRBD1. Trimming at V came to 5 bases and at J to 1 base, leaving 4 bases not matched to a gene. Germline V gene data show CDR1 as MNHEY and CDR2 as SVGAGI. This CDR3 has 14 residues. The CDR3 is CASSPDRANTEAFF. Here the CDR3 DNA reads TGTGCCAGCAGTCCCGACAGGGCGAACACTGAAGCTTTCTTT.

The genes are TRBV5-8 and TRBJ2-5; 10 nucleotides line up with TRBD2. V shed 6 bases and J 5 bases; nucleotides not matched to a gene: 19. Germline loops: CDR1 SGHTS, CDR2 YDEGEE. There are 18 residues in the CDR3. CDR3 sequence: CASTGELGGTSDGETQYF. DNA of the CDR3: TGTGCCAGCACGGGGGAGCTAGGCGGGACTAGCGATGGCGAGACCCAGTACTTC.